One sample yielded the 9 T cell receptor beta chains listed below, sequenced in a study of blood T cell repertoires in COVID-19. Assay: immunoSEQ multiplex PCR; the TCRdb copy retains only in-frame clones and omits some. The repertoire has a few hundred thousand clones, about 90% of them found once; the top ten carry around 3%. The source material was PBMCs or T cells enriched from blood (not recorded which). The receptors originated from a woman aged 25 to 39 who had recovered from COVID-19.

The chain employs TRBV25-1 and TRBJ1-4; a possible D gene is TRBD1 (5 bases). Germline V gene sequence: CDR1 MGHDK, CDR2 SYGVNS. This CDR3 spans 15 amino acids. V gave up 3 bases and J gave up 5 bases, with 13 bases separating them. CDR3 nucleotides: TGTGCCAGCAGTGAGTCAGGGATCTTCAATGAAAAACTGTTTTTT. Amino acids: CASSESGIFNEKLFF. Full variable domain (missing parts from reference TRBV25-1 and TRBJ1-4): EADIYQTPRYLVIGTGKKITLECSQTMGHDKMYWYQQDPGMELHLIHYSYGVNSTEKGDLSSESTVSRIRTEHFPLTLESARPSHTSQYLCASSESGIFNEKLFFGSGTQLSVL.

The V and J genes are TRBV28 and TRBJ2-2; TRBD2 might be the D (5 bases). Trimming shortened V by 8 bases and J by 6 bases, and 16 bases separated the two germline ends. This CDR3 region has 14 residues. Looked up from germline, CDR1 is MDHEN and CDR2 is SYDVKM. The chain's CDR3 is CASRDSSVPGELFF. DNA of the CDR3: TGTGCCAGCCGGGATAGTTCCGTCCCCGGGGAGCTGTTTTTT.

The chain links TRBV12-3 or TRBV12-4 to TRBJ1-2; no clear D gene. Trimming removed 3 bases from V and 4 bases from J, with 9 bases in between. This CDR3 contains 13 residues. The chain's CDR3 is CASSFEEIYGYTF. The CDR3 nucleotides are TGTGCCAGCAGTTTCGAGGAGATCTATGGCTACACCTTC.

The CDR3 DNA sequence: TGTGCCAGCAGCACGGGAGCGTTCTACGAGCAGTACTTC. As protein: CASSTGAFYEQYF. The rearrangement joins TRBV27 to TRBJ2-7, with D possibly TRBD2 on 6 matching bases. Germline CDR1 is MNHEY and CDR2 is SMNVEV (reference sequence). V was trimmed by 6 bases and J by 3 bases, leaving 12 bases between them. The CDR3 runs to 13 residues.

V usage is TRBV19 and J usage is TRBJ2-7; D is perhaps TRBD1 (5 bases). This CDR3 comprises 13 residues. From germline, CDR1 is LNHDA and CDR2 SQIVND (reference sequence). V was trimmed by 4 bases and J by 4 bases, leaving 11 bases between them. The CDR3 sequence: CASSTTTAYEQYF. As DNA, the CDR3 is TGTGCCAGTAGTACCACGACAGCTTACGAGCAGTACTTC. Using reference TRBV19 and TRBJ2-7 for the parts outside the CDR3, the full variable domain is DGGITQSPKYLFRKEGQNVTLSCEQNLNHDAMYWYRQDPGQGLRLIYYSQIVNDFQKGDIAEGYSVSREKKESFPLTVTSAQKNPTAFYLCASSTTTAYEQYFGPGTRLTVT.

A single count supports this clone. This chain connects TRBV7-9 to TRBJ2-7, with D perhaps matching TRBD2 (6 bases). The V gene lost 10 bases and the J gene lost 6 bases, with 7 bases spanning the gap. This CDR3 region has 9 residues. From germline, CDR1 is SEHNR and CDR2 FQNEAQ (reference sequence). CDR3 amino acids: CATGVEQYF. CDR3 nucleotides: TGTGCCACGGGGGTCGAGCAGTACTTC.

The rearrangement uses TRBV19 and TRBJ1-5; D remains ambiguous. CDR3 size: 13 residues. Germline assignment: CDR1 LNHDA and CDR2 SQIVND (reference sequence). V shed 10 bases and J shed 4 bases, with 14 bases lying between them. CDR3 bases: TGTGCCACTCCTGGCGGGCCGAATCAGCCCCAGCATTTT. This codes for CATPGGPNQPQHF.

Only one count was recorded for this clone. CDR3 sequence: CASRPLGGTIYF. In nucleotides, the CDR3 is TGTGCCAGTAGGCCCCTCGGGGGCACCATATATTTT. The rearrangement joins TRBV19 to TRBJ1-3, with D perhaps TRBD1 (5 bases). CDR1 LNHDA and CDR2 SQIVND come from the germline V gene (reference sequence). The CDR3 length is 12 residues. Trimming took off 6 bases at V and 9 bases at J, with 12 bases between the two ends.

This clone was observed a handful of times. The V call is TRBV7-9, the J call TRBJ1-2, with D maybe TRBD1 (5 bases). Trimming took 1 base from V and 1 from J, leaving 7 bases between them. This CDR3 has 14 residues. Germline V gene lookup returns CDR1 SEHNR and CDR2 FQNEAQ (reference sequence). The CDR3 loop is CASSLEGFNYGYTF. For the CDR3, the DNA is TGTGCCAGCAGCTTAGAGGGGTTTAACTATGGCTACACCTTC.